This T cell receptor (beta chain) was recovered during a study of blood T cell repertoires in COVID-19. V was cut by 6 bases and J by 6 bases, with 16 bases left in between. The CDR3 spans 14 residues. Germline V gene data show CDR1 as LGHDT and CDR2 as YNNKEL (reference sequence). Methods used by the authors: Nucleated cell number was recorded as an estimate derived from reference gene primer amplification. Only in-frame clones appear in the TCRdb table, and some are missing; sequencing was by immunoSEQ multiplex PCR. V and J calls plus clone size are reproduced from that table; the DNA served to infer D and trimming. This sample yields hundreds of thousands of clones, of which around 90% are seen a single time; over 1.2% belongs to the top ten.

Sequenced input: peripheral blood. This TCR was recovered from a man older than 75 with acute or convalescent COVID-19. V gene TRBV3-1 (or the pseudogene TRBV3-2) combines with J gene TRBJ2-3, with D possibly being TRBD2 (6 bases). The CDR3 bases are TGTGCCAGCAGTTCCCCCGGGGGATCCGATACGCAGTATTTT. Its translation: CASSSPGGSDTQYF.